The clone carrying this T cell receptor (beta chain) occurred many times. Unmatched junction bases numbered 8, after V lost 1 base and J lost 8 bases. This CDR3 is 16 amino acids long. Germline V gene lookup returns CDR1 LNHNV and CDR2 YYDKDF (reference sequence). This sample was included in a study of blood T cell repertoires in COVID-19. How the authors handled the data: Reference gene primer amplification in the assay estimated nucleated cell counts. The data were produced by immunoSEQ multiplex PCR, yet TCRdb's version contains in-frame clones alone and is incomplete. The V and J calls and clone size were taken over from that table, and D and trimming were inferred from the DNA. The sample carries tens of thousands of clones, approximately 82% recorded once.

This chain joins TRBV15 and TRBJ1-4; 9 bases match TRBD1. The clonotype originates from a woman aged 80 or over with acute or convalescent COVID-19. Sequencing was done on a sample of peripheral blood. CDR3: CATSRAGTGRVEKLFF. CDR3 DNA sequence: TGTGCCACCAGCAGAGCCGGGACAGGGAGGGTGGAAAAACTGTTTTTT.